This T cell receptor (beta chain) stems from a study of T cells in women clearing cervical HPV infection. Study details: Controls gave blood once infection was undetectable; cases at lesion identification. HLA type could not be excluded as a confounder.

Note on this clone: Read data end 3 residues before the CDR3 end; the end is taken from the germline J gene.

Prevalent HPV16 infections were excluded; only incident single HPV16 infections included. HPV was found by MY09/MY11 PCR and dot-blot genotyping. The CDR3 totals 14 residues. Germline lookup yields CDR1 SGHTA and CDR2 FQGNSA. V lost 4 bases to trimming and J lost 5 bases, with 14 bases between them. Profiled with immunoSEQ multiplex PCR; TCRdb holds only in-frame clones, not every one. The sample data list about 20,000 clones. The sample comprised blood buffy coat. The genes are TRBV7-2 and TRBJ2-5; D is perhaps TRBD1 (6 bases). This sequence originates from a woman aged 18 to 75 with a cervical HPV16 infection that either progressed to CIN3+ or cleared (not recorded which). Partial CDR3 DNA: TGTGCCAGCAGCTGGGGACACCACGGGGAGACC. Translating gives CASSWGHHGET. The complete CDR3 reads CASSWGHHGETQYF.